This TCR beta chain is drawn from a study of CD8+CD57+ T cells in acquired aplastic anemia. Overall study: The average for DNA from sorted CD4+ and CD8+ cells was roughly 3 ug. Study-wide results and limits: Patient and control CD8+ Simpson's diversity was not significantly different. It was found that more than 25 CD8+ CDR3 sequences were shared between patients and controls.

This clonotype was recorded at least ten times. Its antigen remains unknown. The study profiled TCR beta VDJ and CDR3 using genomic DNA as template. TCRdb ran MiXCR on the reads and lists one entry per CDR3 protein. The profile shows approximately 160,000 distinct CDR3 sequences, around 40% of them singletons. Trimming took off 0 bases at V and 5 bases at J, with 3 bases between the two ends. Germline V gene lookup returns CDR1 KGHDR and CDR2 SFDVKD. The CDR3 runs 12 residues. This chain uses TRBV24-1 with TRBJ1-1; no clear D. Specimen: sorted CD4+, CD8+, or CD8+CD57+ T cells (not recorded which) from PBMCs. The TCR was taken from a human donor in good health. The CDR3 spells CATSDLGTEAFF. CDR3 DNA sequence: TGTGCCACCAGTGATTTGGGTACTGAAGCTTTCTTT.